This TCR beta chain is from a study of T cells in Graves' hyperthyroidism and ophthalmopathy. Overall study results and limits: Stable hyperthyroidism was separated from ophthalmopathy by a model based on 13 V-J features.

Regions amplified from RNA transcripts were the TCR beta CDR3 regions. TCR CDR3 regions were first amplified by RT-PCR with HTBI primers. MiXCR, applied by TCRdb to the multiplex PCR reads, yields one record per CDR3 protein. This sample yields about 530,000 distinct CDR3 sequences, of which under 20% are seen a single time; around 17% belongs to the top ten. The sample holds many counts of this clonotype. Its specificity is not known. On the basis of clinical symptoms, serum thyroxine and TRAb, thyroid ultrasound and orbital computed tomography, diagnoses were made. Germline CDR1 is SEHNR and CDR2 is FQNEAQ (reference sequence). The CDR3 covers 16 residues. After removal of 5 bases from V and 5 bases from J, the junction contained 10 bases not matched to a gene.

This receptor was identified in a woman younger than 30 with Graves' ophthalmopathy. The chain combines TRBV7-9 with TRBJ1-2; the match to TRBD1 covers 11 bases. The sequenced sample consisted of blood. CDR3 sequence reads: CASSPRPGQGEYGYTF. CDR3 coding DNA: TGTGCCAGCAGCCCCCGACCGGGACAGGGGGAATATGGCTACACCTTC.